The rows below give T cell receptor beta chains drawn from one sample of a study of blood T cell repertoires in COVID-19. The assay was immunoSEQ multiplex PCR, and TCRdb's table has in-frame clones only and misses some. The table records about 220,000 clones, about four fifths of them present only once. What was sequenced was PBMCs or T cells enriched from blood (not recorded which). Every receptor here comes from a woman aged 60-75 years who had recovered from COVID-19. The CDR3 runs from the conserved cysteine through the conserved F or W.

TRBV25-1	CASSGQSYQPQHF
TRBV6-4	CASSEEINQPQHF
TRBV7-2	CASSSILGTGEQYF
TRBV6-5	CASMGGPQNTEAFF
TRBV6-5	CASTTGGNQPQHF
TRBV7-2	CASSFQGAETQYF
TRBV5-1	CASSLGHAAFF
TRBV7-9	CASSLAPDYGYTF
TRBV15	CATSRDQGRGANVLTF
TRBV2	CASSEQGGYGYTF
TRBV6-2/TRBV6-3	CASSYSASGDETQYF
TRBV12-3/TRBV12-4	CASSRDLPDTQYF
TRBV19	CASSIGAGGENEQFF
TRBV7-2	CASSPLRTAYGYTF
TRBV10-3	CAIRQGVNTEAFF
TRBV6-6	CASRFGTGQEQYF
TRBV19	CASSIQGLRETQYF
TRBV7-9	CASSSIQGDEKLFF
TRBV2	CASSEVGRGRNNQPQHF
TRBV30	CAWSVGINVGTIYF
TRBV7-9	CASSNPQGGMYGYTF
TRBV7-9	CASSLVQGTSKTQYF
TRBV6-5	CATRRGQGTVETQYF
TRBV5-4	CASSLKVAGGYEQYF
TRBV7-9	CASSLIEWTEAFF
TRBV19	CASQGKKYEQYF
TRBV7-2	CASSWNRGREKLFF
TRBV5-5	CASSLWATEQFF
TRBV2	CASSKNSNQPQHF
TRBV18	CASSADRVTEAFF
TRBV6-4	CASSESGGEADTIYF
TRBV5-4	CASSFFRGTGTGELFF
TRBV9	CASSVFSGGAGETQYF
TRBV7-2	CASSSPSVNTEAFF
TRBV5-4	CASRYSQGAYGYGYTF
TRBV7-2	CASSRQGTSGAYEQYF
TRBV27	CASSLAGDGYTF
TRBV7-3	CASSLMTGGLDEQYF
TRBV19	CASSIGQGVTEAFF
TRBV27	CASSLSTGGLNEQFF
TRBV12-3/TRBV12-4	CASARQAYEQYF
TRBV9	CASSVDRASGNTIYF
TRBV19	CASSLRQTGNSPLHF
TRBV5-6	CASSLEEGASQETQYF
TRBV27	CASRSQGSFPDTQYF